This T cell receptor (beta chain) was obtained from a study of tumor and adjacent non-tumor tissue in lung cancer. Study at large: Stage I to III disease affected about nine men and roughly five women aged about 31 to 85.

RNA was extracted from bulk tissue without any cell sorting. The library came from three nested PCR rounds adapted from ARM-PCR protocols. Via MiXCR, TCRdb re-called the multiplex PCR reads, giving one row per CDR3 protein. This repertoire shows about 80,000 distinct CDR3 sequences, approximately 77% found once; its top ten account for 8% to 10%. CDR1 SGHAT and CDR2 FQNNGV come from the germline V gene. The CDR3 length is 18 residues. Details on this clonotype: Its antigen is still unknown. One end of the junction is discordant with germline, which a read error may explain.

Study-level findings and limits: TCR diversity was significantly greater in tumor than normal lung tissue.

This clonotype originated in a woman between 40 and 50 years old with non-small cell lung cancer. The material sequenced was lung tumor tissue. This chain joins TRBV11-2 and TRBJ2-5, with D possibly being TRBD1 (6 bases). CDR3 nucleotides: TGTGGCAGCAGCGACAGCAGATCCACCGGGACAACTCAAGAGACCCAGTACTTC. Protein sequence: CGSSDSRSTGTTQETQYF.